A single sample gave rise to the 23 T cell receptor beta chains below, sequenced in a study of shared clonotypes between healthy human individuals. Using immunoSEQ multiplex PCR, the repertoire was profiled, and TCRdb retains in-frame clones only, with some absent. The sample contains around 2.3 million clones, 95% of which appear only once. Material: naive CD4+ T cells sorted from blood. The subset denotes: CD45RA+ positively selected. The receptors originated from a man in his late teens or twenties in good health.

The V gene is TRBV6-1, the J gene TRBJ2-5, with D tentatively TRBD1 (7 bases). Trimming removed 6 bases at V and 5 bases at J, with 16 bases between. Germline CDR1 reads MNHNS; CDR2 reads SASEGT. This CDR3 comprises 14 residues. CDR3 sequence reads: CASSSGGNGETQYF. Here the CDR3 DNA reads TGTGCCAGCAGCTCAGGGGGGAATGGGGAGACCCAGTACTTC.

The DNA of the CDR3 is TGTGCCTGGAGAAGTAGCGGGAGGCCGCAGTATTTT. Its translation is CAWRSSGRPQYF. V gene TRBV30 combines with J gene TRBJ2-3; 10 nucleotides line up with TRBD2. CDR3 length equals 12 residues. With V trimmed by 3 bases and J by 10 bases, 4 bases remained unmatched. Germline CDR1 is GTSNPN and CDR2 is SVGIG (reference sequence).

The chain joins TRBV4-3 to TRBJ1-3, with 7 nucleotides matching TRBD1. The CDR3 runs to 18 residues. Germline CDR1 is LGHNA and CDR2 is YSLEER. The junction had 18 bases not matched to a gene; V was cut back by 6 bases and J by 4 bases. The CDR3 loop reads CASSTNRDSGVGGNTIYF. The CDR3 region has the DNA TGCGCCAGCAGTACGAACCGGGACAGTGGCGTTGGAGGAAACACCATATATTTT.

The chain uses TRBV18 and TRBJ2-7; TRBD2 matches at 9 bases. Looked up from germline, CDR1 is KGHSH and CDR2 is LQKENI. After removal of 3 bases from V and 3 bases from J, the junction contained 6 bases not matched to a gene. CDR3 length equals 15 residues. This CDR3 is CASSPGTSSLYEQYF. The CDR3 DNA follows: TGTGCCAGCTCACCGGGGACTAGCTCCCTCTACGAGCAGTACTTC. Variable domain in full (rest from reference TRBV18 and TRBJ2-7): NAGVMQNPRHLVRRRGQEARLRCSPMKGHSHVYWYRQLPEEGLKFMVYLQKENIIDESGMPKERFSAEFPKEGPSILRIQQVVRGDSAAYFCASSPGTSSLYEQYFGPGTRLTVT.

The chain recombines TRBV5-1 with TRBJ1-1, with 8 bases identical to TRBD1. Germline V gene sequence: CDR1 SGHRS, CDR2 YFSETQ. The V segment lost 2 bases and the J segment 2 bases; nucleotides outside the gene matches: 5. The CDR3 extends over 15 amino acids. CDR3 amino acids: CASSLGTGSNTEAFF. CDR3 in DNA: TGCGCCAGCAGCTTAGGGACAGGAAGTAACACTGAAGCTTTCTTT. The full variable domain, completed using reference TRBV5-1 and TRBJ1-1, is KAGVTQTPRYLIKTRGQQVTLSCSPISGHRSVSWYQQTPGQGLQFLFEYFSETQRNKGNFPGRFSGRQFSNSRSEMNVSTLELGDSALYLCASSLGTGSNTEAFFGQGTRLTVV.

The gene calls are TRBV6-4 and TRBJ2-5; 9 nucleotides line up with TRBD2. Per the germline V gene, CDR1 is MRHNA and CDR2 is SNTAGT. The V gene end was trimmed by 7 bases and the J gene end by 4 bases; junction bases not matched to a gene: 10. The length of the CDR3 is 15 residues. CDR3 sequence reads: CASTTLREGTETQYF. CDR3 coding DNA: TGTGCCAGCACGACCCTGCGGGAGGGGACAGAGACCCAGTACTTC.

This chain uses TRBV7-2 with TRBJ1-2; D gene uncertain. The CDR3 is made up of 16 amino acids. V was shortened by 5 bases and J by 6 bases, with 22 bases between the two germline ends. Germline V gene data show CDR1 as SGHTA and CDR2 as FQGNSA. As DNA, the CDR3 is TGTGCCAGCAGCCTACAACCGACCCGGACGACCCATGGCTACACCTTC. As protein: CASSLQPTRTTHGYTF.

Details on this clone: Germline and junction disagree at one end, which may indicate a read error. As DNA, the CDR3 is TGTGCCAGCAGCTTAGCGTCGCTAGCGGGTCTCCTCGACTTC. This codes for CASSLASLAGLLDF. The gene calls are TRBV7-8 and TRBJ2-7, with 8 bases fitting TRBD2. The CDR3 has 14 residues. Germline-derived CDR1 and CDR2 are SGHVS and FQNEAQ.

CDR3 DNA sequence: TGCGCCAGCACCCGGGACCCGGTATCAGATACGCAGTATTTT. Protein sequence: CASTRDPVSDTQYF. The chain joins TRBV5-1 to TRBJ2-3; the D call may be TRBD1 or TRBD2 (5 bases each). Trimming removed 6 bases from V and 4 bases from J, with 15 bases in between. In germline, CDR1 is SGHRS, CDR2 YFSETQ. The CDR3 sequence is 14 residues long.

V and J are TRBV7-9 and TRBJ2-5; TRBD1 is a possible D gene (5 bases). CDR3 size: 15 residues. Trimming pared 1 base from V and 5 bases from J, leaving 14 bases between. CDR1 SEHNR and CDR2 FQNEAQ come from the germline V gene (reference sequence). The CDR3: CASSLGTLIEETQYF. In nucleotides, the CDR3 is TGTGCCAGCAGCTTAGGGACACTGATCGAGGAGACCCAGTACTTC.

The rearrangement uses TRBV2 and TRBJ2-7; 7 bases map to TRBD1. With V trimmed by 6 bases and J by 1 base, 6 bases remained unmatched. CDR3 length equals 14 residues. Germline V gene data show CDR1 as SNHLY and CDR2 as FYNNEI. This chain's CDR3 is CASRETGPSYEQYF. CDR3 nucleotide sequence: TGTGCCAGCAGGGAGACAGGGCCTTCCTACGAGCAGTACTTC.

This chain links TRBV5-1 with TRBJ2-3; 8 positions agree with TRBD2. With 5 bases clipped from V and 0 bases from J, the junction kept 5 bases outside the gene matches. CDR3 size: 15 residues. Germline assignment: CDR1 SGHRS and CDR2 YFSETQ. CDR3 protein: CASSSGDSSTDTQYF. The CDR3 region has the DNA TGCGCCAGCAGTAGCGGGGACTCTAGCACAGATACGCAGTATTTT.

This sequence joins TRBV6-1 and TRBJ1-3; unclear D gene. This CDR3 is 16 amino acids long. The V and J ends lost 2 bases and 0 bases respectively, with 11 bases between them. Germline V gene sequence: CDR1 MNHNS, CDR2 SASEGT. The CDR3 loop is CASSERIATSGNTIYF. The CDR3 DNA reads as TGTGCCAGCAGTGAACGCATCGCCACCTCTGGAAACACCATATATTTT.

The chain employs TRBV5-4 and TRBJ2-3, with a tentative D call TRBD2 (6 bases). The germline CDR1 and CDR2 sequences are SGHNT and YYREEE (reference sequence). The germline V and J ends were trimmed by 0 bases and 0 bases, with 20 bases remaining between them. The CDR3 runs 19 residues. DNA for the CDR3: TGTGCCAGCAGCTTGGCGGGTTTGACACTAGCAGCTAGCACAGATACGCAGTATTTT. Protein product: CASSLAGLTLAASTDTQYF.

As concerns this clone: This same CDR3 is encoded by further DNA sequences in the sample. The gene calls are TRBV5-1 and TRBJ2-1; tentatively, D is TRBD2 (5 bases). This CDR3 spans 14 amino acids. V lost 0 bases and J 4 bases, leaving 8 bases between the germline ends. The germline gives CDR1 SGHRS, CDR2 YFSETQ. CDR3 bases: TGCGCCAGCAGCTTGGGTACGGGATACAATGAGCAGTTCTTC. Translated, it gives CASSLGTGYNEQFF.

The chain joins TRBV10-1 to TRBJ2-1; D tentatively fits TRBD1 or TRBD2 (6 bases each). The germline V and J ends were trimmed by 3 bases and 9 bases, with 18 bases remaining between them. The CDR3 consists of 15 residues. Germline V gives CDR1 WNHNN, CDR2 SYGVQD (reference sequence). DNA for the CDR3: TGCGCCAGCAGTGAACAAACCGGGGGCCTTGGTGAGCAGTTCTTC. This gives the protein CASSEQTGGLGEQFF.

The gene calls are TRBV7-9 and TRBJ1-1; D gene ambiguous. V lost 3 bases to trimming and J lost 7 bases, with 6 bases between them. Germline V lookup: CDR1 SEHNR, CDR2 FQNEAQ (reference sequence). The CDR3 runs to 11 residues. CDR3 sequence (DNA): TGTGCCAGCAGCTTGGACCTTGAAGCTTTCTTT. Encoded protein: CASSLDLEAFF.

The table lists this clone with a count of one. The rearrangement links TRBV10-3 to TRBJ2-1; TRBD2 matches 10 bases. V was clipped by 7 bases and J by 6 bases; unmatched bases: 6. The CDR3 loop spans 14 amino acids. Germline V CDR1 and CDR2: ENHRY, SYGVKD. DNA for the CDR3: TGTGCCATCACTAGGAGCGGGGGGGCCAATGAGCAGTTCTTC. Its protein product is CAITRSGGANEQFF.

Notes on this clone: Other DNA sequences in the sample encode the same CDR3. The chain couples TRBV19 to TRBJ2-2, with D unclear. The V end was cut by 4 bases, the J end by 1 base, with 7 bases between. The CDR3 has 14 residues. Germline CDR1 reads LNHDA; CDR2 reads SQIVND (reference sequence). CDR3 sequence: CASSSRQNTGELFF. The CDR3 region has the DNA TGTGCCAGTAGTAGCCGACAGAACACCGGGGAGCTGTTTTTT.

The chain combines TRBV5-1 with TRBJ1-1, with D perhaps matching TRBD1 (5 bases). V shed 0 bases and J shed 1 base, with 13 bases lying between them. Germline lookup yields CDR1 SGHRS and CDR2 YFSETQ. There are 16 residues in the CDR3. CDR3 sequence reads: CASSLGQPSGNTEAFF. The CDR3 coding sequence is TGCGCCAGCAGCTTGGGACAGCCAAGCGGGAACACTGAAGCTTTCTTT.

The chain employs TRBV4-1 and TRBJ2-7, with 11 positions matching TRBD2. The CDR3 sequence is 17 residues long. Trimming at V came to 4 bases and at J to 0 bases, leaving 8 bases not matched to a gene. The germline V gene encodes CDR1 MGHRA and CDR2 YSYEKL. The CDR3 region has the DNA TGCGCCAGCAGCCCACGCCTAGCGGGAGGAAGCTCCTACGAGCAGTACTTC. This sequence encodes CASSPRLAGGSSYEQYF.

With regard to this clone: The junction differs from germline at one of its ends, possibly a read error. The CDR3 reads CASSPGQGVFYEQYF. CDR3 sequence (DNA): TGTGCTAGCAGCCCCGGACAGGGCGTCTTCTACGAGCAGTACTTC. The chain is built from TRBV7-7 and TRBJ2-7, with 8 bases that match TRBD1. This CDR3 has 15 residues. In germline, CDR1 is SSHAT, CDR2 FNYEAQ (reference sequence).

The rearrangement joins TRBV5-3 to TRBJ1-2; 7 bases align to TRBD1. TRBV5-3 qualifies as an ORF whose function is uncertain. This CDR3 spans 20 amino acids. Losses at the gene ends were 1 base for V and 1 base for J; bases not matched to a gene: 19. The CDR3 here is CARSLLGQGTDRHLNYGYTF. The DNA of the CDR3 is TGTGCCAGAAGCTTGTTAGGCCAAGGGACAGACCGTCACCTTAACTATGGCTACACCTTC.